The 9 T cell receptor beta chains below were found in one sample sequenced in a study of CD8+ T cells in alopecia areata (dated by TCRdb to about 2018). Library construction relied on the immunoSEQ multiplex PCR assay. RNA was extracted from all samples and reverse transcribed into cDNA as template for TCR sequencing. The table was pulled from immuneACCESS by TCRdb, which kept in-frame rearrangements only. Such tables lose some clones; where checked, under half of the loss comes from unresolved V genes, and the rest has no known cause. The table for this sample lists 100,000 to 120,000 clones; approximately 59% of them were counted only once. Of the sample, around a fifth is held by the ten largest clones. The specimen sequenced was CD8+ T cells sorted from blood. The receptors originated from a human donor in good health.

The genes are TRBV28 and TRBJ1-4; 8 nucleotides match TRBD1. This CDR3 has 16 amino acids. The V segment lost 3 bases and the J segment 8 bases; nucleotides outside the gene matches: 11. Germline loops: CDR1 MDHEN, CDR2 SYDVKM. The CDR3 DNA reads TGTGCCAGCAGTTTTCCAGAAACAGGGACAGGAGAAAAACTGTTTTTT. Its translation is CASSFPETGTGEKLFF. The full variable domain, with the rest looked up from reference TRBV28 and TRBJ1-4, is DVKVTQSSRYLVKRTGEKVFLECVQDMDHENMFWYRQDPGLGLRLIYFSYDVKMKEKGDIPEGYSVSREKKERFSLILESASTNQTSMYLCASSFPETGTGEKLFFGSGTQLSVL.

The V call is TRBV7-9, the J call TRBJ2-3; D gene ambiguous. The germline gives CDR1 SEHNR, CDR2 FQNEAQ (reference sequence). V was pared by 2 bases and J by 6 bases, with 6 bases between. The CDR3 extends over 12 amino acids. CDR3 in amino acids: CASSLSVDTQYF. CDR3 DNA sequence: TGTGCCAGCAGCTTAAGCGTGGATACGCAGTATTTT.

The V call is TRBV12-5, the J call TRBJ2-7; the D is unclear. This CDR3 contains 11 residues. V was cut by 6 bases and J by 6 bases, with 9 bases left in between. Germline V gene lookup returns CDR1 LGHNT and CDR2 FRNRAP. The DNA of the CDR3 is TGTGCTAGTGGACTTACATTCGAGCAGTACTTC. It codes for CASGLTFEQYF.

The chain links TRBV29-1 to TRBJ2-1, with a weak D call TRBD2 (6 bases). Germline V gene data show CDR1 as SQVTM and CDR2 as ANQGSEA. The V end was cut by 5 bases, the J end by 5 bases, with 16 bases between. The CDR3 consists of 14 residues. The DNA for the CDR3 is TGCAGCGTTCAAGGCGGGGACTGGGACAATGAGCAGTTCTTC. Its translation: CSVQGGDWDNEQFF.

The V gene is TRBV4-1, the J gene TRBJ1-2; D is possibly TRBD1 (5 bases). This CDR3 has 15 residues. Germline CDR1 reads MGHRA; CDR2 reads YSYEKL. Trimming took 3 bases from V and 0 from J, leaving 11 bases between them. The CDR3 loop is CASSQTTETNYGYTF. In DNA, the CDR3 is TGCGCCAGCAGCCAGACGACAGAAACTAACTATGGCTACACCTTC.

The V and J genes are TRBV29-1 and TRBJ1-1, with D maybe TRBD1 (6 bases). The CDR3 contains 16 residues. V lost 5 bases and J 4 bases, leaving 23 bases between the germline ends. Germline CDR1 reads SQVTM; CDR2 reads ANQGSEA. The CDR3, as DNA: TGCAGCGTTCTGGAATTTGACAGGTTGAGGGGCACTGAAGCTTTCTTT. Translating it yields CSVLEFDRLRGTEAFF.

This clone is a singleton in its sample. This chain links TRBV10-3 with TRBJ2-7; D is possibly TRBD1 (6 bases). Germline CDR1 and CDR2: ENHRY and SYGVKD. V lost 5 bases, J lost 0 bases, and 8 bases lay in between. The CDR3 has 13 amino acids. For the CDR3, the DNA is TGTGCCATCAGTCTCAGGGGCTCCTACGAGCAGTACTTC. Translating it yields CAISLRGSYEQYF.

This clone is a singleton in its sample. The chain joins TRBV6-5 to TRBJ2-5, with 7 bases aligning to TRBD1. Unmatched junction bases numbered 6, after V lost 0 bases and J lost 5 bases. Germline-derived CDR1 and CDR2 are MNHEY and SVGAGI. The CDR3 spans 15 residues. The CDR3 spells CASSYSRGLRETQYF. The CDR3 DNA sequence: TGTGCCAGCAGTTACTCGAGGGGGCTACGCGAGACCCAGTACTTC.

This clone was recorded a few times. The CDR3 DNA sequence: TGCGCCAGCAGTCCTCCTCGACCGTTCAGGAACGAGCAGTACTTC. It yields the protein CASSPPRPFRNEQYF. The chain has TRBV23-1 and TRBJ2-7; no clear D. TRBV23-1 is sorted into the ORF group, with uncertain function. V lost 4 bases and J lost 5, with 18 bases in between. The CDR3 is 15 residues long.